This T cell receptor beta chain was found in a study of human T cells and chemical hapten exposure. The wider study: Small volume differences among pooled libraries mainly caused per-sample TCR yield variation.

Turning to this clonotype: Its antigen is as yet unknown.

Blood, whole and unfractionated, served as the source for total RNA extraction. General observations from the study: Sensitizing with DPC caused no change in TCRs above 1 in 1000 frequency.

The study used a library that attached unique molecular identifiers to individual cDNA molecules. Original data processing: Counting gave a median of around 89,000 TCRs per sample, with values ranging from about 23,224 to 750,000. TCRdb re-called the reads through MiXCR, storing one row per CDR3 protein. The V and J calls and clone size are TCRdb's, not the authors'. Here the sample spans fewer than 4,000 distinct CDR3 sequences, about 50% being singletons. The V and J ends lost 5 bases and 5 bases, in that order; junction bases with no gene match: 5. Germline lookup yields CDR1 SGHVS and CDR2 FQNEAQ. The CDR3 is 13 amino acids.

Specimen: whole blood. The TCR sequence derives from a human donor who had alopecia or was a healthy volunteer (not recorded which). Some clones in this sample may be carry-over from other donors' samples. This table probably holds off-target reads from a library built for another chain. This chain uses TRBV7-8 with TRBJ2-5, with 7 nucleotides matching TRBD2. The CDR3 nucleotides are TGTGCCAGCAGCCGGACTAGGGGTGAGACCCAGTACTTC. It yields the protein CASSRTRGETQYF. Supplemented by reference TRBV7-8 and TRBJ2-5, the full variable domain reads GAGVSQSPRYKVAKRGQDVALRCDPISGHVSLFWYQQALGQGPEFLTYFQNEAQLDKSGLPSDRFFAERPEGSVSTLKIQRTQQEDSAVYLCASSRTRGETQYFGPGTRLLVL.